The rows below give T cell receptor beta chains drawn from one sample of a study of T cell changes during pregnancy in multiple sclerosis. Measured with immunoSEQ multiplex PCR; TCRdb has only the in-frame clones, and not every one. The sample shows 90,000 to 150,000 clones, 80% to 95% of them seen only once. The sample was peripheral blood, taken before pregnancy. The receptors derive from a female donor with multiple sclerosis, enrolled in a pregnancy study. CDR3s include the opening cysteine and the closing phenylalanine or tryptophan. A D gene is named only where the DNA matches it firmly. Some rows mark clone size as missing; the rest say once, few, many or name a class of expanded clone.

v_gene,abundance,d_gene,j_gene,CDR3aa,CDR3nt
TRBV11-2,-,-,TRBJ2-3,CASNAGAGVTDTQYF,TGTGCCAGTAACGCGGGGGCCGGGGTAACAGATACGCAGTATTTT
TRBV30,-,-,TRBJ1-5,CAWGLGRDQPQHF,TGTGCCTGGGGCCTAGGTCGGGATCAGCCCCAGCATTTT
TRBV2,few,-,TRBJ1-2,CASVRSRDYGYTF,TGTGCCAGCGTCCGAAGCCGTGACTATGGCTACACCTTC
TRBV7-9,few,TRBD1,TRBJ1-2,CASSLANRGDGYTF,TGTGCCAGCAGCTTAGCGAACAGGGGGGATGGCTACACCTTC
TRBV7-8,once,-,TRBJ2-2,CASSLGGGGHTGELFF,TGTGCCAGCAGCTTAGGGGGGGGCGGCCACACCGGGGAGCTGTTTTTT
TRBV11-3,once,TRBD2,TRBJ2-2,CASSLVAGATGELFF,TGTGCCAGCAGCTTAGTAGCGGGAGCCACCGGGGAGCTGTTTTTT
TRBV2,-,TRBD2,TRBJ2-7,CASIPTRAGGKDEQYF,TGTGCCAGCATCCCGACAAGAGCGGGGGGAAAAGACGAGCAGTACTTC
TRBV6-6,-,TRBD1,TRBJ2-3,CASSDRDGVSDTQYF,TGTGCCAGCAGTGACAGGGATGGAGTGTCAGATACGCAGTATTTT
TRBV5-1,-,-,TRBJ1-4,CASSPKTATNEKLFF,TGCGCCAGCAGCCCTAAGACAGCGACTAATGAAAAACTGTTTTTT
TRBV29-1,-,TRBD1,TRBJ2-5,CSVGLTGHETQYF,TGCAGCGTTGGTTTGACAGGGCACGAGACCCAGTACTTC
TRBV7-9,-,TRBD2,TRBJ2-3,CASSLPAGGTDTQYF,TGTGCCAGCAGCCTCCCAGCGGGAGGCACAGATACGCAGTATTTT
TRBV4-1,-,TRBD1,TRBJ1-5,CASSQSPGGGGNQPQHF,TGCGCCAGCAGCCAATCCCCCGGAGGGGGCGGCAATCAGCCCCAGCATTTT
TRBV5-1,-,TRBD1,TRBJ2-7,CASSPGQGAHEQYF,TGCGCCAGCAGCCCGGGACAGGGGGCCCACGAGCAGTACTTC
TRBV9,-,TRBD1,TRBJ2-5,CASSPPGTGAGETQYF,TGTGCCAGCAGCCCCCCCGGGACAGGGGCTGGGGAGACCCAGTACTTC
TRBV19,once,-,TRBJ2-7,CASSIGEGILAGQYF,TGTGCCAGTAGTATCGGAGAAGGGATCCTCGCGGGGCAGTACTTC
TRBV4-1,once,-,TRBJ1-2,CASSQAEGANYGYTF,TGCGCCAGCAGCCAAGCAGAGGGGGCTAACTATGGCTACACCTTC
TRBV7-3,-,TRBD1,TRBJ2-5,CASSLTGGKETQYF,TGTGCCAGCAGCTTAACAGGGGGCAAGGAGACCCAGTACTTC
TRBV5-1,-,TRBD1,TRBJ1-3,CASRTGTGSGNTIYF,TGCGCCAGCAGGACGGGGACAGGCTCTGGAAACACCATATATTTT
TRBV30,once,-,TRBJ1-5,CAWSLAGNQPQHF,TGTGCCTGGAGTCTCGCAGGGAATCAGCCCCAGCATTTT
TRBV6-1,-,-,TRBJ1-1,CASSEAGRRDTEAFF,TGTGCCAGCAGTGAAGCAGGGAGGAGGGACACTGAAGCTTTCTTT
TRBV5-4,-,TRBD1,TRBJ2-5,CASSSLLQGAQGTQYF,TGTGCCAGCAGCTCCCTATTACAGGGGGCGCAGGGGACCCAGTACTTC
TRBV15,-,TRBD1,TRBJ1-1,CATSRDRGFTTEAFF,TGTGCCACCAGCAGGGACAGGGGCTTTACGACTGAAGCTTTCTTT
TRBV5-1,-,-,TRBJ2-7,CASSPAGYEQYF,TGCGCCAGCAGCCCCGCGGGATACGAGCAGTACTTC
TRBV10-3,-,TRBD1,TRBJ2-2,CAISGTGTGGTGELFF,TGTGCCATCTCGGGCACCGGGACAGGGGGCACCGGGGAGCTGTTTTTT
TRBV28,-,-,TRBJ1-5,CASSFLRRASNQPQHF,TGTGCCAGCAGTTTTTTACGGAGGGCGAGCAATCAGCCCCAGCATTTT
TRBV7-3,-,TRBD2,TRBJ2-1,CASSLRLAGDNEQFF,TGTGCCAGCAGCTTGAGACTAGCGGGTGACAATGAGCAGTTCTTC
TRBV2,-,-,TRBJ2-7,CASSEGVGRVSYEQYF,TGTGCCAGCAGTGAAGGAGTCGGGAGAGTCTCCTACGAGCAGTACTTC